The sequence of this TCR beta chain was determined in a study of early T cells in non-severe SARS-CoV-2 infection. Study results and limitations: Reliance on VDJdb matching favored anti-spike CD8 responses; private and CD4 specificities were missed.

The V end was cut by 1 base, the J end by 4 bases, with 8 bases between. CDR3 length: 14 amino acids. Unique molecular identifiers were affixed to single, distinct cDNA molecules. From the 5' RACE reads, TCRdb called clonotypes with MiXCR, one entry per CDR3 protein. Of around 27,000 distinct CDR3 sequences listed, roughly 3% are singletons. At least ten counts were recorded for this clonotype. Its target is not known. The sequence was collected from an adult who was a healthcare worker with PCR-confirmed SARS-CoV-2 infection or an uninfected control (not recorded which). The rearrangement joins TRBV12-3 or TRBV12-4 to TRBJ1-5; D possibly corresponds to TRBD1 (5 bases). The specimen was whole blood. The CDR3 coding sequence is TGTGCCAGCAGTTTAGAAAACAGGAATCAGCCCCAGCATTTT. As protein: CASSLENRNQPQHF.